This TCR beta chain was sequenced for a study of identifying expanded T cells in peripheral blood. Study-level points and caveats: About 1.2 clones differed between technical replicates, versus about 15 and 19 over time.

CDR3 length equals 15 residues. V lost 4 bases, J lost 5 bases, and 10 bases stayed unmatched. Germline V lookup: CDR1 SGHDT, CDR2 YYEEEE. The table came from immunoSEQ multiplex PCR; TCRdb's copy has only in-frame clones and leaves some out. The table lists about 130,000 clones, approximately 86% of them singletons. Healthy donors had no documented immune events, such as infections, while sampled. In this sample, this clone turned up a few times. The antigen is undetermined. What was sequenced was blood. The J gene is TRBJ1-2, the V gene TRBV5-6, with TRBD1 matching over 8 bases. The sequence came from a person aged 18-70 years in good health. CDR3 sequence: CASSIGQGTRYGYTF. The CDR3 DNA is TGTGCCAGCAGCATCGGACAGGGTACTAGGTATGGCTACACCTTC.